This T cell receptor (beta chain) stems from a study of identical twins (dated by TCRdb to the mid-2010s). Study-level background: The study deep-sequenced TCR alpha and beta repertoires from monozygotic twins, unrelated adults of various ages and cord blood to test whether fetal clonotypes persist. To rule out contamination, the twin experiments were replicated at different times with different library preparation protocols.

Note on this clonotype: This clone's antigen is unknown. No base quality values were provided; no much bigger clone lies one nucleotide off.

The library was made by 5' RACE. This sample was sequenced with an Illumina HiSeq 2000. Template switching added a universal primer binding site, and the final cDNA carried a unique molecular identifier that allowed TCR cDNA molecules to be counted accurately. Specific primers in the conserved constant-segment region were used to synthesize first-strand cDNA for the TCR alpha and beta chains. To control for contamination, each cDNA library was double barcoded with a SMART-Mk sample barcode plus Illumina barcodes. TruSeq adapter sequences, together with Illumina sample barcodes, were added in two successive PCR steps. Sequencing of the TCR alpha and beta cDNA libraries was done on the Illumina HiSeq platform using custom primers. Regarding the original processing steps: MiGEC processed the raw reads to extract unique molecular identifiers, while MiXCR was used to determine the CDR3 positions. Recombination models were inferred per individual with the repgenHMM and IGoR tools using an EM algorithm. The analysis of shared clonotypes was done with the tcR package in R, with sharing normalized by the product of cloneset sizes. To study raw recombination free of thymic and clonal selection effects, out-of-frame nonproductive sequences were analyzed. TCRdb reprocessed the public reads (quality trimming at Q25 with fastp, clone calling with MiXCR) and kept in-frame beta chains. Rows merge per CDR3 protein into single entries with the most common DNA and genes. TCRdb, not the authors, supplied the V and J calls. For this sample there are 200,000 to 250,000 distinct CDR3 sequences; approximately 7.9% appear just once. Of the sample, 5% to 6% falls within the top ten clones.

V was cut back by 6 bases and J by 0 bases, leaving a gap of 11 bases between them. The CDR3 holds 14 amino acids from the cysteine to the phenylalanine. Kept here is only the CDR3 DNA, which spans 42 bases and is read in frame from base 1. The germline V gene supplies CDR1 SNHLY and CDR2 FYNNEI. Results and caveats for the whole study, not just this receptor: In monozygotic twins, out-of-frame TCR alpha sharing was systematically underestimated by recombination models, although the models agreed with sharing between unrelated individuals. Zero-insertion analyses could be partly confounded by invariant T cells such as MAIT and iNKT, though diverse VJ usage argued against such confounding for most clonotypes. In beta out-of-frame sequences, excess twin sharing was weaker, because having fewer shared sequences lowered the signal-to-noise ratio. Fewer insertions were carried by abundant cord blood beta clonotypes; a weaker similar trend was observed in young adult naive repertoires, while no such trend was observed in memory repertoires. Conclusions relied on cross-sectional statistical analysis, since the same donors could not be followed over many years. Out-of-frame TCR alpha sequences shared between twins showed an excess of low generation-probability sequences compared with coincidental sharing between unrelated individuals.

Every donor in the study was a healthy Caucasian. The twin cohort consisted of three pairs of female monozygotic twins, all aged roughly 18 to 30 years. Positive isolation kits from Invitrogen were used to isolate CD4+ and CD8+ T cell populations. A further study also used this sample, focusing on yellow fever vaccine responses in identical twins. That second publication adds: According to the authors, in identical twins the way T cells responded to vaccination appeared partly convergent and partly personalized. Focusing on identical twins, the study followed the T cell clones that responded to the vaccine, and did so with precision.

This sequence uses TRBV2 and TRBJ1-2; a tentative D match to TRBD1 spans 6 bases. This TCR came from a woman younger than 30 in good health. The sequencing sample was made of CD8+ T cells sorted from blood. The CDR3 sequence is CASRNREANYGYTF. The nucleotide sequence reads as follows: TGTGCCAGCAGGAACAGGGAAGCTAACTATGGCTACACCTTC.